This T cell receptor beta chain was found in a study of neurological immune-mediated disorders (dated by TCRdb to about 2019). A note on the overall study: Among the roughly 35 multiple sclerosis patients, some 31 had relapsing-remitting MS and 3 had secondary progressive MS. Using UMI-based sequencing, the study compared peripheral blood TCR-beta repertoires from patients with HTLV-I-associated myelopathy (HAM/TSP), patients with multiple sclerosis, and healthy controls. Longitudinal HAM/TSP and healthy donors had 3 time-points each (roughly 3-40 month intervals). Alongside PBMC samples, the set of fewer than 110 TCR-beta libraries contained longitudinal samples, technical triplicates, and paired CD4+ and CD8+ T-cell subsets that had been sorted. The cohort was made up of 68 subjects, consisting of some 14 HAM/TSP patients, around 35 multiple sclerosis patients and 20 healthy controls. What the work shows at the level of the full study, not this receptor alone: The MS cluster showed no association with clinical or MRI features, and the authors stated that larger cohorts are needed. The highest TCR clonal expansion was observed in HAM/TSP patients, whereas the lowest was observed in MS patients, even when compared with healthy controls. In phylogenetic analysis, the repertoires of 18 of 34 MS patients grouped into a cluster of related CDR3 sequences, which suggests a possible signature at the repertoire level. No identical CDR3 amino acid sequences were found to be shared among expanded clones across subjects, suggesting that TCR-beta repertoires were private in all groups.

This clonotype was recorded at least ten times. There is no known antigen for this receptor. No much larger clonotype is one base removed from it; base qualities were not supplied. Per the publication, the time point label means: longitudinal time-point 2. For unsorted PBMC libraries, 2 million PBMCs were used after storage in RNAlater at -80 degrees C until RNA extraction. The multiple sclerosis patients were enrolled in a US clinical protocol that evaluated disease progression with magnetic resonance imaging. PBMCs were separated from peripheral blood using Ficoll-Hypaque density gradient centrifugation and then cryopreserved in liquid nitrogen. From the germline V gene, CDR1 is SGHRS and CDR2 is YFSETQ. The junction shows trimming of 1 base on V and 6 bases on J, and the gene matches do not reach 3 bases of it. From cysteine to phenylalanine, the CDR3 is 15 amino acids long. Kept here is only the CDR3 DNA, which spans 45 bases and is read in frame from base 1.

cDNA synthesis used template-switch 5'RACE with a primer carrying a 10-nucleotide random unique molecular identifier tagging each TCR transcript. Each sequencing run produced over 170 million TCR-beta sequences covering 15-18 subjects. Total RNA was extracted with the RNeasy kit. The KAPA Real-time Library Amplification kit was used to amplify TCR-beta VDJ regions with primers targeting the TCR constant region and the 5'RACE anchor. A first PCR added sample indexes and Illumina adaptors, and a second PCR then raised library yield. The roughly 650 bp TCR product was size-selected on a 2% E-gel SizeSelection system after Ampure bead purification. Before pooling, libraries had their quality checked on a Bioanalyzer, their concentration measured with Qubit, and their quantity determined with the Kapa Library Quantification kit. Libraries were sequenced paired-end 2 x 150 bp on an Illumina HiSeq 2500. To increase sequence diversity, roughly 24-30% phiX was spiked into each library pool. Per the original workflow: The quality-filtered reads were processed with the UMI-based MiGEC pipeline, whose error correction step removed more than 90% of the raw TCR sequences. VDJ genes were aligned to IMGT germline references, and each clonotype was defined by a unique CDR3 amino acid sequence together with V-J genes. Clonal expansion, Shannon diversity and CDR3 relatedness (CalcPairwiseDistances, ClusterSamples) were evaluated with VDJtools, and phylogenetic trees were built with CLCbio workbench. Clones with at least 8 unique UMIs were defined as expanded, with this threshold being based on coefficient-of-variation modelling across technical triplicates. Through fastp at Q25 and MiXCR, TCRdb rebuilt clones from the public reads, retaining in-frame beta chains. Rows with a matching CDR3 protein are joined into one entry that keeps the most common DNA and genes. V and J calls and clone size were set by TCRdb, not the authors. The sample records about 80,000 distinct CDR3 sequences, around 6% of which are singletons. 7.9% of the sample lies in the top ten.

This receptor chain uses TRBV5-1 and TRBJ1-6; TRBD1 fits 8 bases in the junction. The sequence derives from a woman aged 55-69 years with multiple sclerosis. The source material was PBMCs. The DNA reads as follows: TGCGCCAGCAGCTTGCAACAGGGGGGTAATTCACCCCTCCACTTT. The encoded protein is CASSLQQGGNSPLHF. The CDR3 plus the reference TRBV5-1 and TRBJ1-6 genes for the other parts give the full variable domain: KAGVTQTPRYLIKTRGQQVTLSCSPISGHRSVSWYQQTPGQGLQFLFEYFSETQRNKGNFPGRFSGRQFSNSRSEMNVSTLELGDSALYLCASSLQQGGNSPLHFGNGTRLTVT.